This T cell receptor (beta chain) came from a study of radiation and T cells in renal cell carcinoma. This CDR3 has 13 residues. V dropped 7 bases and J dropped 7; count of bases not matched to a gene: 11. Germline V gives CDR1 SQVTM, CDR2 ANQGSEA. Sequenced by immunoSEQ multiplex PCR; TCRdb stores in-frame clones only, minus some. The table records around 130,000 clones, around 90% of them present only once. Sample time point: blood 2 weeks post-SBRT. Indicated treatment: 15 Gy SBRT to primary tumor, nephrectomy 4 weeks later. The tumor was a clear cell renal cell carcinoma. The chain couples TRBV29-1 to TRBJ1-2, with 8 bases fitting TRBD1. The source is a woman in her 70s with renal cell carcinoma. The specimen comprised blood, sampled from a patient whose treatment included radiotherapy and nephrectomy. The CDR3 is CSALTGDRSGYTF. CDR3 nucleotide sequence: TGCAGCGCCCTGACAGGGGATCGCTCTGGCTACACCTTC.